The 15 T cell receptor beta chains in this list originate from one sample, sequenced in a study of radiotherapy plus CTLA-4 blockade in lung cancer. Method: immunoSEQ multiplex PCR; TCRdb's copy keeps in-frame clones and lacks some. The sample gives 86,000 or so clones, over 70% of which show up once; more than 3.5% is in the top ten. Sample: peripheral blood, taken from a patient treated with radiotherapy plus ipilimumab. These receptors all stem from a human donor with non-small cell lung cancer who had a partial response to radiotherapy plus ipilimumab. Some clones in this sample may be carry-over from other donors' samples.

The rearrangement links TRBV5-6 to TRBJ1-2; maybe TRBD1 (5 bases). Germline loops: CDR1 SGHDT, CDR2 YYEEEE. Trimming cost V 3 bases and J 1 base, with 10 bases left between them. The CDR3 runs to 14 residues. CDR3 residues: CASSWDGSNYGYTF. CDR3 coding DNA: TGTGCCAGCAGCTGGGACGGGAGTAACTATGGCTACACCTTC.

J is TRBJ2-3 and V is TRBV7-7, with 11 bases identical to TRBD1. The CDR3 loop spans 18 amino acids. CDR1 and CDR2 from the germline V gene are SSHAT and FNYEAQ (reference sequence). With 1 base clipped from V and 3 bases from J, the junction kept 9 bases outside the gene matches. As DNA, the CDR3 is TGTGCCAGCAGCTTAGGTGTTGCGGGACAGGGGGGTACAGATACGCAGTATTTT. Translation: CASSLGVAGQGGTDTQYF.

The V gene is TRBV21-1, the J gene TRBJ2-7; TRBD1 is the table's D call, not checked against the DNA. TRBV21-1 is a recognized pseudogene. The CDR3 has 17 amino acids. CDR3 sequence (DNA): TGTGCCGCCCGGGCCAGCAGCAAAGGGGCATTCGACTACGAGCAGTACTTC. This translates into CAARASSKGAFDYEQYF.

The V call is TRBV6-1, the J call TRBJ1-5; TRBD1 is a possible D gene (5 bases). The CDR3 loop spans 14 amino acids. Between the trimmed V and J ends, which lost 4 bases and 7 bases, there was a span of 14 bases. The V gene's germline CDR1 is MNHNS and CDR2 SASEGT. CDR3 DNA: TGTGCCAGCAGTGCGGCCAGGGTTAGGCAGCCCCAGCATTTT. The encoded protein is CASSAARVRQPQHF.

This sequence joins TRBV5-5 and TRBJ2-7; D gene uncertain. The CDR3 sequence is 14 residues long. Germline V gene lookup returns CDR1 SGHKS and CDR2 YYEKEE (reference sequence). Between the trimmed V and J ends, which lost 1 base and 1 base, there was a span of 9 bases. CDR3 loop: CASSLTPRSYEQYF. The DNA for the CDR3 is TGTGCCAGCAGCTTGACCCCCAGGTCCTACGAGCAGTACTTC.

V gene TRBV19 combines with J gene TRBJ2-3; maybe TRBD1 (6 bases). V was clipped by 4 bases and J by 0 bases, with 14 bases between them. The CDR3 is 16 amino acids. CDR1 LNHDA and CDR2 SQIVND come from the germline V gene (reference sequence). The CDR3 nucleotides read TGTGCCAGTAGTAGACAGGCAGGGCCAAGCACAGATACGCAGTATTTT. Amino acid sequence: CASSRQAGPSTDTQYF.

The chain employs TRBV6-5 and TRBJ1-1; D might be TRBD1 (6 bases). V was pared by 8 bases and J by 3 bases, with 10 bases between. This CDR3 contains 12 residues. The germline V gene encodes CDR1 MNHEY and CDR2 SVGAGI. CDR3 amino acids: CASGHRDTEAFF. The DNA of the CDR3 is TGTGCCAGCGGCCACAGGGACACTGAAGCTTTCTTT.

CDR3 sequence (DNA): TGTGCCAGCAGCCCCGGACAGGGAGTACCCCTCCACTTT. It yields the protein CASSPGQGVPLHF. V is TRBV9 and J is TRBJ1-6; 8 positions agree with TRBD1. The CDR3 loop spans 13 amino acids. J lost 12 bases, V lost 4 bases, and 6 bases had no gene match. Germline CDR1 and CDR2: SGDLS and YYNGEE.

V and J are TRBV11-2 and TRBJ2-3, with D tentatively TRBD2 (6 bases). The length of the CDR3 is 15 residues. Germline V lookup: CDR1 SGHAT, CDR2 FQNNGV. Trimming left V 5 bases short and J 1 base short, with 13 bases between. The CDR3 reads CASSPAGTGTDTQYF. The CDR3 DNA reads TGTGCCAGCAGCCCCGCTGGGACTGGCACAGATACGCAGTATTTT.

The chain uses TRBV9 and TRBJ2-2, with no clear D. With 0 bases removed from V and 1 base from J, the gap between germline ends came to 4 bases. This CDR3 contains 14 residues. Germline CDR1 reads SGDLS; CDR2 reads YYNGEE. DNA for the CDR3: TGTGCCAGCAGCGTAGGACAGAACACCGGGGAGCTGTTTTTT. Translation gives CASSVGQNTGELFF.

This clone was seen more than once but under ten times. The gene calls are TRBV6-1 and TRBJ2-3, with D possibly being TRBD2 (5 bases). Germline V gene lookup returns CDR1 MNHNS and CDR2 SASEGT. V was pared by 8 bases and J by 0 bases, with 12 bases between. The CDR3 loop spans 14 amino acids. For the CDR3, the DNA is TGTGCCAGCTCGCGGGTCTCTAGCACAGATACGCAGTATTTT. Translating gives CASSRVSSTDTQYF.

This clone was counted a single time. The rearrangement joins TRBV27 to TRBJ1-6; TRBD1 matches 9 bases. V dropped 4 bases and J dropped 7; count of bases not matched to a gene: 14. From germline, CDR1 is MNHEY and CDR2 SMNVEV (reference sequence). The CDR3 length is 18 residues. This CDR3 reads CASSSKGPGTGSNSPLHF. CDR3 nucleotide sequence: TGTGCCAGCAGTTCGAAAGGTCCCGGGACAGGGAGCAATTCACCCCTCCACTTT.

The chain carries TRBV18 and TRBJ2-2; 13 nucleotides align to TRBD2. CDR3 length: 17 amino acids. Trimming removed 4 bases from V and 6 bases from J; junction bases left unmatched: 8. CDR1 is KGHSH and CDR2 is LQKENI in the germline V gene. The CDR3 DNA is TGTGCCAGCTCACTACAGTCGGGACTAGCGGGACCCGGGGAGCTGTTTTTT. Protein product: CASSLQSGLAGPGELFF.

This clone showed up just a few times. V usage is TRBV11-3 and J usage is TRBJ2-2; maybe TRBD2 (5 bases). V shed 2 bases and J shed 6 bases, with 10 bases lying between them. Germline loops: CDR1 SGHNT, CDR2 YENEEA. There are 14 residues in the CDR3. CDR3 nucleotide sequence: TGTGCCAGCAGCTTACTAGCAGCGTCCGGGGAGCTGTTTTTT. The encoded protein is CASSLLAASGELFF.

This clone has a handful of counts. This sequence joins TRBV28 and TRBJ1-4; no clear D gene. Between the trimmed V and J ends, which lost 5 bases and 4 bases, there was a span of 17 bases. Per the germline V gene, CDR1 is MDHEN and CDR2 is SYDVKM. The CDR3 contains 16 residues. Here the CDR3 DNA reads TGTGCCAGCAGTATGCGAGGGAACTTAGGTAATGAAAAACTGTTTTTT. This translates into CASSMRGNLGNEKLFF.